This TCR beta chain derives from a study of cytomegalovirus exposure and HLA in healthy donors. CDR1 is MNHNS and CDR2 is SASEGT in the germline V gene. This CDR3 has 13 residues. On this clone: Its target is not known. Germline and junction disagree at one end, which may indicate a read error.

60 Vbeta and 13 Jbeta primers were used in PCR. In the original processing: Roughly 11 million shared chains were among the about 80 million unique TCR beta chains that a later analysis counted. This table comes from immunoSEQ multiplex PCR, and its TCRdb copy is limited to in-frame clones, with some not included. The V and J calls and the clone size are those of that table, but D and trimming were determined from the DNA. The sample shows tens of thousands of clones, approximately 64% of them seen only once. As for the donors, each was a healthy bone marrow donor. Study-level results: Sequencing artifact likely explains a cluster of highly shared sequence variants. Several of the most significant clusters appeared, in a later analysis, to be linked to common viral pathogens.

The sequence was collected from a boy aged 5 to 17 in good health and CMV-seropositive. Sample: PBMCs. The genes are TRBV6-1 and TRBJ1-2; D call uncertain. CDR3 amino acids: CASNNSGRRGYPF. The CDR3 DNA is TGTGCCAGCAATAACTCCGGCAGGCGTGGCTACCCCTTC.